Listed below are T cell receptor beta chains from one sample, sequenced in a study of blood T cell repertoires in COVID-19. Method: immunoSEQ multiplex PCR; TCRdb's copy keeps in-frame clones and lacks some. The sample holds 150,000 to 200,000 clones, 78% seen once. The sequenced sample was PBMCs or T cells enriched from blood (not recorded which). The receptors originated from a woman between 45 and 60 years old who had recovered from COVID-19. Each CDR3 is given with its conserved first and last residue. The D gene is left open where the match is weak. Clone size appears in some rows only: once, few, many, or a class for an expanded clone.

abundance: .; v_gene: TRBV7-2; d_gene: TRBD1; j_gene: TRBJ1-2; CDR3nt: TGTGCCAGCAGCTTAGCGACAGGGGGCGACTATGGCTACACCTTC; CDR3aa: CASSLATGGDYGYTF
abundance: many; v_gene: TRBV5-4; d_gene: TRBD1; j_gene: TRBJ1-2; CDR3nt: TGTGCCAGCAGCTCACAGGGGAGTAGAGGCTATGGCTACACCTTC; CDR3aa: CASSSQGSRGYGYTF
abundance: .; v_gene: TRBV29-1; d_gene: TRBD2; j_gene: TRBJ2-2; CDR3nt: TGCAGCGCCTGGGGCGGGAGGGCGAACACCGGGGAGCTGTTTTTT; CDR3aa: CSAWGGRANTGELFF
abundance: .; v_gene: TRBV4-2; d_gene: .; j_gene: TRBJ2-3; CDR3nt: TGTGCCAGCAGCCAAGATCGTGAAGCCACAGATACGCAGTATTTT; CDR3aa: CASSQDREATDTQYF
abundance: .; v_gene: TRBV30; d_gene: TRBD1; j_gene: TRBJ1-2; CDR3nt: TGTGCCTGGAGACCGTGGGACAGGGGCTATGGCTACACCTTC; CDR3aa: CAWRPWDRGYGYTF
abundance: .; v_gene: TRBV7-9; d_gene: TRBD1; j_gene: TRBJ2-7; CDR3nt: TGTGCCAGCATGGCCGGGACAGGGACAACCTACGAGCAGTACTTC; CDR3aa: CASMAGTGTTYEQYF
abundance: .; v_gene: TRBV2; d_gene: TRBD1; j_gene: TRBJ1-3; CDR3nt: TGTGCCAGCCGCGAGCGACAGGGGGTAGACACCATATATTTT; CDR3aa: CASRERQGVDTIYF
abundance: .; v_gene: TRBV7-6; d_gene: TRBD1; j_gene: TRBJ2-5; CDR3nt: TGTGCCAGCAGCTGGGGGACAGGACAAGAGACCCAGTACTTC; CDR3aa: CASSWGTGQETQYF
abundance: once; v_gene: TRBV2; d_gene: TRBD2; j_gene: TRBJ2-3; CDR3nt: TGTGCCAGCAGTTGGGGGGAGGGAGGGCCATATACGCAGTATTTT; CDR3aa: CASSWGEGGPYTQYF
abundance: .; v_gene: TRBV28; d_gene: .; j_gene: TRBJ2-3; CDR3nt: TGTGCCAGCAGTACCACTAGCACAGATACGCAGTATTTT; CDR3aa: CASSTTSTDTQYF
abundance: .; v_gene: TRBV10-3; d_gene: TRBD1; j_gene: TRBJ1-2; CDR3nt: TGTGCCATCAGTGAATGGACAGGAGCTGGCTACACCTTC; CDR3aa: CAISEWTGAGYTF
abundance: .; v_gene: TRBV18; d_gene: TRBD1; j_gene: TRBJ2-7; CDR3nt: TGTGCCAGCTCACCAGGGACAGGGGCCTACGAGCAGTACTTC; CDR3aa: CASSPGTGAYEQYF
abundance: .; v_gene: TRBV11-2; d_gene: .; j_gene: TRBJ2-2; CDR3nt: TGTGCCAGCAGCCCTCTGGCAGGAACGAACACCGGGGAGCTGTTTTTT; CDR3aa: CASSPLAGTNTGELFF
abundance: .; v_gene: TRBV28; d_gene: .; j_gene: TRBJ1-6; CDR3nt: TGTGCCAGCACTCTCTCGGGGAATTCACCCCTCCACTTT; CDR3aa: CASTLSGNSPLHF
abundance: .; v_gene: TRBV7-2; d_gene: TRBD1; j_gene: TRBJ1-4; CDR3nt: TGTGCCAGCAGCTTAAGGGACAGGGGGCTCGGAAAACTGTTTTTT; CDR3aa: CASSLRDRGLGKLFF
abundance: .; v_gene: TRBV5-1; d_gene: .; j_gene: TRBJ2-2; CDR3nt: TGCGCCAGCAGCTTGGTCGGGGGAGCGTACACCGGGGAGCTGTTTTTT; CDR3aa: CASSLVGGAYTGELFF
abundance: .; v_gene: TRBV29-1; d_gene: TRBD2; j_gene: TRBJ2-1; CDR3nt: TGCAGCGTTGAAAGCCTAGCGGGAGGGAGCTCCTACAATGAGCAGTTCTTC; CDR3aa: CSVESLAGGSSYNEQFF
abundance: many; v_gene: TRBV2; d_gene: .; j_gene: TRBJ2-2; CDR3nt: TGTGCCAGCAGTGAAAGTTCCCCTAGGCTCCCCGGGGAGCTGTTTTTT; CDR3aa: CASSESSPRLPGELFF
abundance: .; v_gene: TRBV9; d_gene: TRBD2; j_gene: TRBJ2-5; CDR3nt: TGTGCCAGCAGCGGCGGGGCGGGAGGTGTGATGGAGACCCAGTACTTC; CDR3aa: CASSGGAGGVMETQYF
abundance: .; v_gene: TRBV7-9; d_gene: .; j_gene: TRBJ1-5; CDR3nt: TGTGCCAGCAGCGTGGGGGGAAACAATCAGCCCCAGCATTTT; CDR3aa: CASSVGGNNQPQHF
abundance: few; v_gene: TRBV7-3; d_gene: TRBD2; j_gene: TRBJ2-5; CDR3nt: TGTGCCAGCAGCACCAGAGGACTAGCTCAAGAGACCCAGTACTTC; CDR3aa: CASSTRGLAQETQYF
abundance: few; v_gene: TRBV6-2/TRBV6-3; d_gene: .; j_gene: TRBJ1-6; CDR3nt: TGTGCCAGCAGTTACTCCCCGACAGTACAGCGGGGTAATTCACCCCTCCACTTT; CDR3aa: CASSYSPTVQRGNSPLHF
abundance: .; v_gene: TRBV3-1/TRBV3-2; d_gene: .; j_gene: TRBJ2-2; CDR3nt: TGTGCCAGCAGCCAGTCATACAGCGGTTCCGGGGAGCTGTTTTTT; CDR3aa: CASSQSYSGSGELFF
abundance: .; v_gene: TRBV28; d_gene: .; j_gene: TRBJ2-5; CDR3nt: TGTGCCAGCAGGCCTACAGGAGGGGCCGCGGTCCACTTC; CDR3aa: CASRPTGGAAVHF
abundance: .; v_gene: TRBV18; d_gene: TRBD1; j_gene: TRBJ1-3; CDR3nt: TGTGCCAGCTCACCACAGGACAGGGGGTCGATCATATATTTT; CDR3aa: CASSPQDRGSIIYF
abundance: .; v_gene: TRBV11-2; d_gene: .; j_gene: TRBJ2-7; CDR3nt: TGTGCCAGCAGCTTTCTGTCTACCGCTCGCTCCGAGCAGTACTTC; CDR3aa: CASSFLSTARSEQYF
abundance: .; v_gene: TRBV30; d_gene: TRBD2; j_gene: TRBJ2-5; CDR3nt: TGTGCCTGGAGTCCTCTAGCGGGAGTCGGGAGGGAGACCCAGTACTTC; CDR3aa: CAWSPLAGVGRETQYF
abundance: once; v_gene: TRBV15; d_gene: .; j_gene: TRBJ2-5; CDR3nt: TGTGCCACCAGCCTACCCCTGGGGAGACCGTACTTC; CDR3aa: CATSLPLGRPYF
abundance: .; v_gene: TRBV5-5; d_gene: .; j_gene: TRBJ2-1; CDR3nt: TGTGCCAGCAGCTTGGTGGTGCTCCCCGCGGGGTTCTTC; CDR3aa: CASSLVVLPAGFF
abundance: .; v_gene: TRBV2; d_gene: .; j_gene: TRBJ1-6; CDR3nt: TGTGCCAGCAGTGAAGGGCCCGGGATGAATTCACCCCTCCACTTT; CDR3aa: CASSEGPGMNSPLHF
abundance: .; v_gene: TRBV4-1; d_gene: TRBD1; j_gene: TRBJ2-1; CDR3nt: TGCGCCAGCAGCCCCCGACAGGGTGGGGGCTCGGGGACCTACAATGAGCAGTTCTTC; CDR3aa: CASSPRQGGGSGTYNEQFF
abundance: .; v_gene: TRBV4-2; d_gene: TRBD2; j_gene: TRBJ2-7; CDR3nt: TGTGCCAGCAGCCAGGGACTAGCGGATTCCACCTACGAGCAGTACTTC; CDR3aa: CASSQGLADSTYEQYF